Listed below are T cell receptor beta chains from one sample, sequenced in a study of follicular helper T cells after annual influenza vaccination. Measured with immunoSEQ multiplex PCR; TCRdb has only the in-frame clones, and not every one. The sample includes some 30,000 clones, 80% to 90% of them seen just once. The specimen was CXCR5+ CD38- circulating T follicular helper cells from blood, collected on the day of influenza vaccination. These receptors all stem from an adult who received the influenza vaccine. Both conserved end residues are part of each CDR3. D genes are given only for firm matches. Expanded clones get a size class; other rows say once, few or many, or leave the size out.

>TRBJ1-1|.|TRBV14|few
CASSPGVRNTEAFF
TGTGCCAGCAGTCCAGGGGTCCGGAACACTGAAGCTTTCTTT
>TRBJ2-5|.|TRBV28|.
CAGGDNQETQYF
TGTGCCGGGGGGGACAACCAAGAGACCCAGTACTTC
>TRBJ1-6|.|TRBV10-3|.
CAISLVDRGSPLHF
TGTGCCATCTCCCTCGTAGACCGGGGTTCACCCCTCCACTTT
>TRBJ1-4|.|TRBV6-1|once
CASSEGRTGEKLFF
TGTGCCAGCAGTGAAGGCCGGACGGGAGAAAAACTGTTTTTT
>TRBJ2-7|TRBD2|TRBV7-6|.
CASSLAPPSGGPYEQYF
TGTGCCAGCAGCTTAGCTCCCCCTAGCGGGGGCCCCTACGAGCAGTACTTC
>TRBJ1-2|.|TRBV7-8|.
CASSFNMANYDSEGYTF
TGTGCCAGCAGCTTTAATATGGCTAATTACGACTCGGAGGGCTACACCTTC
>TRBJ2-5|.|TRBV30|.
CAWSVPPREETQYF
TGTGCCTGGAGTGTACCCCCGAGGGAAGAGACCCAGTACTTC
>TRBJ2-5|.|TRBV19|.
CASRDSAQETQYF
TGTGCCAGTAGGGACAGCGCCCAAGAGACCCAGTACTTC
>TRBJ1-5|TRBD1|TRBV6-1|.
CASRDSNNQPQHF
TGTGCCAGCCGGGACAGCAACAATCAGCCCCAGCATTTT
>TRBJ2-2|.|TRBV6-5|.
CASSSRTENTGELFF
TGTGCCAGCAGTTCCCGGACAGAGAACACCGGGGAGCTGTTTTTT
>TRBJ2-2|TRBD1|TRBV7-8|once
CASSLDWTGGELFF
TGTGCCAGCAGCTTAGATTGGACAGGCGGGGAGCTGTTTTTT
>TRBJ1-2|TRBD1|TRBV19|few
CASRGTGGIGYTF
TGTGCCAGCCGAGGGACAGGGGGTATTGGCTACACCTTC
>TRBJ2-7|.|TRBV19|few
CASSSADSNEQYF
TGTGCCAGTAGTTCCGCGGACAGTAACGAGCAGTACTTC
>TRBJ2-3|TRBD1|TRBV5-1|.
CASTPGTGASSTDTQYF
TGCGCCAGCACCCCCGGGACAGGGGCATCTAGCACAGATACGCAGTATTTT
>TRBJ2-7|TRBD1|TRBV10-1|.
CASSRDRGGEQYF
TGCGCCAGCAGCCGGGACAGGGGGGGCGAGCAGTACTTC
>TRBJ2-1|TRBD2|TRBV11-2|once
CASSLGILAGSRSEQFF
TGTGCCAGCAGCTTAGGGATCCTAGCGGGATCTCGATCTGAGCAGTTCTTC
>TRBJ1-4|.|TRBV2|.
CASRRQATNEKLFF
TGTGCCAGCAGGAGACAGGCTACGAATGAAAAACTGTTTTTT
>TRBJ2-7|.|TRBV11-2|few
CASSLDGGASSYEQYF
TGTGCCAGCAGCTTAGACGGCGGCGCAAGCTCCTACGAGCAGTACTTC
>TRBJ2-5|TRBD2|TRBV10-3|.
CAIRSGLAGVAETQYF
TGTGCCATCAGGTCGGGACTAGCGGGAGTGGCGGAGACCCAGTACTTC
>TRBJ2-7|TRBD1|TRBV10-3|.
CAINGGQGEGEQYF
TGTGCCATCAATGGGGGACAGGGCGAGGGGGAGCAGTACTTC
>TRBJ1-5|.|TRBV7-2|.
CASSLSQGPNQPQHF
TGTGCCAGCAGCTTATCCCAGGGCCCCAATCAGCCCCAGCATTTT
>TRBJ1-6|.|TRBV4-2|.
CASSQDGGEALHF
TGTGCCAGCAGCCAAGATGGCGGGGAGGCCCTCCACTTT
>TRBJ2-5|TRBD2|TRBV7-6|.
CASSLESSGGLGTQYF
TGTGCCAGCAGCTTAGAGTCCAGCGGGGGGTTAGGGACCCAGTACTTC